The T cell receptor (beta chain) under discussion was sequenced for a study of blood T cell repertoires in COVID-19 (dated by TCRdb to about 2020). About the study as a whole: Samples from collaborators originated in the United States, Italy and Spain and spanned both the acute and convalescent phases of COVID-19. The material from the prospective study consisted of cDNA or gDNA derived from T cells, B-cell-depleted T cells, or PBMCs. Subjects who had been exposed to COVID-19, were actively infected with it, or had recovered from it provided the deeply sampled blood TCRbeta repertoires that made up the dataset. A freely available public database, intended as a resource for researchers studying the immune response to SARS-CoV-2, is where the repertoires were released. The samples were drawn from two sources: the first 160 participants of the ongoing ImmuneRACE study, and 1,000 to 1,500 subjects contributed by 6 global collaborators. The sample metadata nearly always contained a de-identified subject ID, COVID-19 status, age in years and sex. HLA class I and class II types, where available, came from metadata supplied by the sample provider rather than from assay-based typing. The study at large found these results: The quantity of clinical and demographic metadata differed by source and by participant and was supplied without curation.

One collaborating source in Seattle enrolled patients during active infection and followed them longitudinally through the course of disease. Whole blood was collected in K2EDTA tubes by collaborating institutions according to the institutions' own protocols. For TCRbeta analysis, collaborator samples were shipped as frozen whole blood, as isolated PBMCs, or as DNA extracted from either sample type. The immunoSEQ Assay, a bias-controlled multiplex PCR, was used to amplify TCRbeta CDR3 regions from genomic DNA. Per the source publication's procedure: Within the assay, amplification of reference gene primers was used to estimate how many nucleated cells each sample contained. Sequence reads were collapsed and filtered to measure the absolute abundance of every unique TCRbeta CDR3 rearrangement. For each sample, productive Simpson clonality was calculated as the square root of Simpson's diversity index over productive rearrangements. What TCRdb holds here is the immuneACCESS table cut down to in-frame rearrangements. Part of the clones is not present; checked against another copy, under half of the missing clones reflect an unresolved V gene, and the others are unexplained. The DNA was the basis for D and trimming; V, J and clone size are from that table. The sample data list more than 250,000 clones, and about 91% of these were observed just once. The ten largest clones take up approximately 1.6% of the sample.

In the germline V gene, CDR1 corresponds to MNHEY and CDR2 to SVGAGI. The cysteine opens and the phenylalanine closes a CDR3 of 12 amino acids. This entry keeps only the CDR3 DNA: 36 bases, framed from base 1. Unmatched junction bases come to 4, with V trimmed by 8 bases and J by 4 bases. Comment on this clone: Its binding antigen is unknown. No per-base quality is available; no much larger clone lies one base away.

The TCR sequence derives from a woman between 25 and 40 years old with COVID-19, enrolled during active disease. Sequencing input: peripheral blood. In this chain, TRBV6-5 is recombined with TRBJ2-5, and 7 bases in between align with TRBD1. CDR3 region: CASRQGRETQYF. The nucleotides are TGTGCCAGCCGACAGGGTCGAGAGACCCAGTACTTC.